The clone carrying this T cell receptor beta chain has ten or more counts. The junction differs from germline at one of its ends, possibly a read error. These data originate in a study of tumor-infiltrating lymphocytes in oesophageal squamous cell carcinoma. A single record per CDR3 protein comes from TCRdb applying MiXCR to the PCR reads. Here the sample spans some 14,000 distinct CDR3 sequences, approximately 50% being singletons. Sample: esophageal tumor tissue. The sequence was collected from a male donor with esophageal squamous cell carcinoma.

The CDR3 sequence is CASSLGANSPLHF. Written as DNA, the CDR3 is TGTGCCAGCAGCTTGGGGGCCAATTCACCCCTCCACTTC. This chain connects TRBV7-3 to TRBJ2-1; D is possibly TRBD1 (6 bases). CDR1 and CDR2 from the germline V gene are SGHTA and FQGTGA. The CDR3 runs to 13 residues.